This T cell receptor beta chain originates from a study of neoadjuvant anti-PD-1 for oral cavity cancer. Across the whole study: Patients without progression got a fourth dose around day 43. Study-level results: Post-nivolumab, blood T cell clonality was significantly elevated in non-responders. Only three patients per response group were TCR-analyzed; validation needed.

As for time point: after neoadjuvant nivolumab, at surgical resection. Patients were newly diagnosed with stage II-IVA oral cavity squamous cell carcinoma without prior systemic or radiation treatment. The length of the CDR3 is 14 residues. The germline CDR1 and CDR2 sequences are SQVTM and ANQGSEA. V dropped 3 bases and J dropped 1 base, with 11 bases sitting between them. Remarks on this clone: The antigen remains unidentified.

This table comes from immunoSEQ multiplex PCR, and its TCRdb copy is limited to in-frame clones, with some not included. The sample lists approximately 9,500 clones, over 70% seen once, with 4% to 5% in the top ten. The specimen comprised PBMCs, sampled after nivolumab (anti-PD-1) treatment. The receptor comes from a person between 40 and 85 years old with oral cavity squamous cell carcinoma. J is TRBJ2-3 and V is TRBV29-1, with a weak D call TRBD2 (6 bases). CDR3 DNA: TGCAGCGTTGACTTCGGGAGCGGCACAGATACGCAGTATTTT. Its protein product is CSVDFGSGTDTQYF.